This entry describes one TCR beta chain. The antigen it recognizes is unknown. The record has no base qualities; no much larger clone is one base away. The time point label corresponds to: baseline before first vaccination. What this sample's treatment or condition label stands for: meningococcal conjugate vaccine given as trial control. Vaccinee samples were obtained from the UK trials COV001 and COV002, which included a single-blind randomized controlled phase 2/3 trial of AZD1222 (ChAdOx1 nCoV-19) in healthy adults. For TCRbeta chain sequencing, PBMC samples from trial participants were taken at day 0 and at day 28 after the second dose. These data originate in a study of T cell responses to AZD1222 COVID-19 vaccine (dated by TCRdb to the early 2020s). Looking at the study overall: TCR sequencing covered 230 to 250 trial participants: around 210 given two doses of AZD1222 and about 26 given two doses of MenACWY control vaccine. Enrollment into the trials was organized by age into subgroups of 18-55, 56-69 and 70-plus years, and those subgroups contained approximately 150, 30 and 60 TCR-sequenced participants, respectively.

The CDR3 regions of human TCRbeta chains were analyzed by immunosequencing. Processing in the source paper ran as follows. TCRs in the repertoires were compared against a reference library of SARS-CoV-2-specific TCRs that had been generated with the MIRA antigen-specificity platform. Breadth was defined as the fraction of unique TCRs that were SARS-CoV-2-associated, and depth was defined as the fraction of total T cells that were SARS-CoV-2-associated. Using the MIRA data, each spike-specific TCR was mapped to the spike region that the TCR reacts to and placed in a CD4 or CD8 class. Log10-transformed breadth and depth values were compared by one-way ANOVA with Sidak's multiple comparisons tests. TCRdb limited this immuneACCESS table to in-frame rearrangements with V and J called. A share of clones is missing; checked studies link under half to unresolved V genes, and the rest is unexplained. That table is the source of V, J and clone size, and D and trimming were worked out from the DNA. The sample records tens of thousands of clones, more than 70% of which are singletons. Roughly a fifth of the sample is held by the ten biggest clonotypes.

What the work shows at the level of the full study, not this receptor alone: Conclusions about previously exposed vaccinees were limited because only six AZD1222 recipients were SARS-CoV-2 seropositive at baseline. No day 14 peak-response samples were available, so repertoires were characterized only after the peak T cell response. The vaccine-associated CD4 TCRs covered the entire spike protein, and the dominant responses fell in regions 160-218 and 743-854. Participants were mostly white British and included more females than males, and it was suggested by the authors that clonal diversity may have been underestimated. After two AZD1222 doses, both the breadth and the depth of spike-specific TCRs were significantly higher than at day 0 and than in MenACWY recipients. Reportedly, almost half of the unique spike-specific TCRs recognized epitopes lying outside the regions that are mutated in the B.1.351 and B.1.1.7 variants. In the small 56-69-year group, the increase in depth fell short of significance, most likely because of low power.

This clonotype originated in an adult in good health. The sample consisted of peripheral blood, taken on day 0 of MenACWY control vaccination.

The nucleotide sequence reads as follows: TGTGCCAGCAGCTCACGGGACAGACATCAAGAGACCCAGTACTTC. Translated, it reads CASSSRDRHQETQYF. The receptor chain draws on TRBV7-2 and TRBJ2-5; 7 central nucleotides agree with TRBD1. The CDR3 measures 15 amino acids from cysteine to phenylalanine. Only the CDR3 part of the read is kept: 45 bases, read in frame from the first base. V ends up 4 bases short and J 2 bases short, with an unmatched junction base count of 7. The germline V gene yields SGHTA for CDR1 and FQGNSA for CDR2.